Listed here is a single T cell receptor (beta chain). The source of the sample is a study of blood T cell repertoires in COVID-19. Overall study context: Researchers got acute and convalescent COVID-19 samples from the United States, Italy and Spain. Sources were T cells, B-cell-depleted T cells, or PBMCs; the material itself was cDNA or gDNA.

Germline lookup yields CDR1 ENHRY and CDR2 SYGVKD. The germline V and J ends were trimmed by 8 bases and 1 base, with 5 bases remaining between them. The CDR3 is 11 amino acids. Authors' data handling: Reference gene primer amplification yielded estimated nucleated cell counts. Sequenced by immunoSEQ multiplex PCR; TCRdb stores in-frame clones only, minus some. The V and J calls and clone size were taken over from that table, and D and trimming were inferred from the DNA. The table shows some 370,000 clones, with 80% to 90% occurring only once. The V gene is TRBV10-3, the J gene TRBJ1-1; no definite D call. This TCR was recovered from a man aged 35 to 55 with acute or convalescent COVID-19. Sequencing input: peripheral blood. CDR3 amino acids: CAIVKNTEAFF. CDR3 nucleotide sequence: TGTGCCATCGTCAAGAACACTGAAGCTTTCTTT.